The rows below give T cell receptor beta chains drawn from one sample of a study of long-term antiretroviral therapy in people with HIV. TCRdb's table, derived via immunoSEQ multiplex PCR, lists solely in-frame clones and lacks some. The data hold under 30,000 clones, with about 96% observed a single time. The specimen comprised unsorted PBMCs, sampled 6 to 6.5 years after starting antiretroviral therapy. The source is a man aged 25-40 years with HIV. The conserved cysteine and the conserved F or W are not part of the CDR3 here. A D gene is named only where the DNA matches it firmly.

CDR3aa | j_gene | v_gene | d_gene | len
ASSFSNIVYEQY | TRBJ2-7 | TRBV11-2 | - | 12
ASSFAGNYGYT | TRBJ1-2 | TRBV28 | - | 11
ARSLLAVRWGTDTQY | TRBJ2-3 | TRBV5-3 | - | 15
ASSGDRGSVLSNQPQH | TRBJ1-5 | TRBV2 | TRBD1 | 16
ASSLAGVDTGELF | TRBJ2-2 | TRBV7-7 | - | 13
ASSLGVRGRVNTEAF | TRBJ1-1 | TRBV5-1 | - | 15
ASSSTYNEQF | TRBJ2-1 | TRBV27 | - | 10
AISEHGDSNQPQH | TRBJ1-5 | TRBV10-3 | TRBD1 | 13
ASSDYGGSGELF | TRBJ2-2 | TRBV6-4 | - | 12
ATSREFSGFNEQF | TRBJ2-1 | TRBV15 | - | 13
ASSLRDRFLYEQY | TRBJ2-7 | TRBV11-3 | TRBD1 | 13
ASSSGTSHYEQY | TRBJ2-7 | TRBV5-6 | - | 12
ASSLSFLGTGPNYGYT | TRBJ1-2 | TRBV28 | - | 16
SATLQGKTEAF | TRBJ1-1 | TRBV29-1 | - | 11
ASSQDLGSSGSYEQY | TRBJ2-7 | TRBV4-1 | TRBD2 | 15
ASSYSETEAF | TRBJ1-1 | TRBV6-6 | - | 10
ASSPEGQIPSYEQY | TRBJ2-7 | TRBV11-2 | TRBD1 | 14
ASSQARGRAYNEQF | TRBJ2-1 | TRBV4-1 | - | 14
ASSPLAGARDTQY | TRBJ2-3 | TRBV7-6 | TRBD2 | 13